These 3 T cell receptor beta chains were all obtained from the same sample, sequenced in a study of blood T cell repertoires in COVID-19. Libraries were prepared by immunoSEQ multiplex PCR; TCRdb keeps only in-frame clonotypes and omits some of them. The sample lists about 250,000 clones, about 83% occurring once. Sequencing was performed on peripheral blood. The receptors were sampled from a human donor in a cohort sampled during active COVID-19.

This chain connects TRBV19 to TRBJ1-3; a possible D gene is TRBD1 (5 bases). Trimming took 7 bases from V and 0 from J, leaving 19 bases between them. The CDR3 is made up of 17 amino acids. Germline V lookup: CDR1 LNHDA, CDR2 SQIVND (reference sequence). The CDR3 protein is CASTLTGGTYSGNTIYF. For the CDR3, the DNA is TGTGCCAGTACCCTAACGGGGGGAACCTACTCTGGAAACACCATATATTTT.

CDR3 amino acids: CASSRTGSITDTQYF. The CDR3, as DNA: TGTGCCAGCAGTCGGACGGGGTCCATCACAGATACGCAGTATTTT. The V gene is TRBV6-6, the J gene TRBJ2-3; a possible D gene is TRBD2 (5 bases). The V gene lost 5 bases and the J gene lost 2 bases, with 14 bases spanning the gap. Germline values: CDR1 MNHNY, CDR2 SVGAGI (reference sequence). CDR3 length: 15 amino acids.

V is TRBV28 and J is TRBJ2-7; D call uncertain. V lost 6 bases, J lost 3 bases, and 12 bases lay in between. The CDR3 is made up of 13 amino acids. Per the germline V gene, CDR1 is MDHEN and CDR2 is SYDVKM. The CDR3 loop is CASSPQVNYEQYF. CDR3 coding DNA: TGTGCCAGCAGCCCTCAGGTTAACTACGAGCAGTACTTC.